One sample yielded the 12 T cell receptor beta chains listed below, sequenced in a study of shared clonotypes between healthy human individuals. Using immunoSEQ multiplex PCR, the repertoire was profiled, and TCRdb retains in-frame clones only, with some absent. Found here are about 460,000 clones, roughly 80% of them singletons; the top ten hold around 11%. The material sequenced was PBMCs. These receptors were taken from a woman between 35 and 50 years old in good health. Some clones in this sample may be carry-over from other donors' samples.

This chain links TRBV5-1 with TRBJ2-5, with 7 bases aligning to TRBD2. V shed 6 bases, J shed 4 bases, and the junction held 12 bases outside the gene matches. Germline V gene data show CDR1 as SGHRS and CDR2 as YFSETQ. The CDR3 runs 15 residues. CDR3 amino acids: CASTYPGGSPETQYF. The CDR3 bases are TGCGCCAGCACCTACCCGGGCGGGAGCCCAGAGACCCAGTACTTC.

This clone was seen a handful of times. The chain is built from TRBV28 and TRBJ2-2; tentative D call: TRBD2 (5 bases). This CDR3 region has 15 residues. The germline V and J ends were trimmed by 2 bases and 7 bases, with 14 bases remaining between them. Germline CDR1 is MDHEN and CDR2 is SYDVKM. CDR3 nucleotides: TGTGCCAGCAGTTTAGGGCTAGCAGGAATCGGGGAGCTGTTTTTT. Translated: CASSLGLAGIGELFF.

V gene TRBV7-2 combines with J gene TRBJ2-6; possibly TRBD2 for D (6 bases). This CDR3 is 17 amino acids long. Germline assignment: CDR1 SGHTA and CDR2 FQGNSA. Trimming removed 5 bases at V and 4 bases at J, with 18 bases between. The CDR3 region is CASSQHRGRSGANVLTF. Written as DNA, the CDR3 is TGTGCCAGCAGCCAGCACAGAGGGAGGTCGGGGGCCAACGTCCTGACTTTC.

J is TRBJ2-5 and V is TRBV5-6; the D call may be TRBD1 or TRBD2 (5 bases each). The CDR3 is 15 amino acids. The germline gives CDR1 SGHDT, CDR2 YYEEEE. The V and J ends lost 3 bases and 9 bases respectively, with 21 bases between them. The CDR3 sequence is CASSSAQPPRGAQYF. CDR3 coding DNA: TGTGCCAGCAGCTCGGCCCAACCCCCGAGGGGAGCCCAGTACTTC.

The J gene is TRBJ1-4, the V gene TRBV29-1; possibly TRBD1 for D (6 bases). CDR3 length equals 12 residues. Germline V lookup: CDR1 SQVTM, CDR2 ANQGSEA. The V gene lost 1 base and the J gene lost 8 bases, with 8 bases spanning the gap. CDR3 sequence (DNA): TGCAGCGTTGAAGCAGGGGACGAAAAACTGTTTTTT. It specifies CSVEAGDEKLFF.

A single count supports this clone. Only one base separates this from a far larger clonotype, so it likely reflects a read error. V usage is TRBV28 and J usage is TRBJ2-2; tentative D call: TRBD2 (5 bases). Looked up from germline, CDR1 is MDHEN and CDR2 is SYDVKM. There are 14 residues in the CDR3. Between the trimmed V and J ends, which lost 8 bases and 7 bases, there was a span of 17 bases. CDR3 loop: CASWASRSGGELFF. In DNA, the CDR3 is TGTGCCAGCTGGGCTAGCAGGAGTGGCGGGGAGCTGTTTTTT. The full variable domain, completed using reference TRBV28 and TRBJ2-2, is DVKVTQSSRYLVKRTGEKVFLECVQDMDHENMFWYRQDPGLGLRLIYFSYDVKMKEKGDIPEGYSVSREKKERFSLILESASTNQTSMYLCASWASRSGGELFFGEGSRLTVL.

This chain connects TRBV30 to TRBJ2-4, with D maybe TRBD2 (5 bases). Trimming pared 2 bases from V and 0 bases from J, leaving 14 bases between. CDR1 and CDR2 (germline): GTSNPN, SVGIG (reference sequence). This CDR3 spans 16 amino acids. CDR3 nucleotide sequence: TGTGCCTGGAGTAGGCCTAGCCGTGGAGCCAAAAACATTCAGTACTTC. Translation gives CAWSRPSRGAKNIQYF. Supplemented by reference TRBV30 and TRBJ2-4, the full variable domain reads SQTIHQWPATLVQPVGSPLSLECTVEGTSNPNLYWYRQAAGRGLQLLFYSVGIGQISSEVPQNLSASRPQDRQFILSSKKLLLSDSGFYLCAWSRPSRGAKNIQYFGAGTRLSVL.

J is TRBJ2-5 and V is TRBV10-3, with 9 bases matching TRBD1. This CDR3 comprises 16 residues. The germline CDR1 and CDR2 sequences are ENHRY and SYGVKD. V trimming: 4 bases; J trimming: 2 bases; junction bases outside the gene matches: 8. The chain's CDR3 is CAISGAGTGPQETQYF. CDR3 coding DNA: TGTGCCATCAGTGGGGCCGGGACAGGGCCTCAAGAGACCCAGTACTTC.

The chain recombines TRBV2 with TRBJ2-3, with TRBD2 as a possible D gene (5 bases). V lost 8 bases and J lost 6, with 15 bases in between. Germline V gene data show CDR1 as SNHLY and CDR2 as FYNNEI. This CDR3 comprises 13 residues. Here the CDR3 reads CASCGQTMDTQYF. The CDR3 nucleotides are TGTGCCAGCTGTGGGCAGACTATGGATACGCAGTATTTT. The whole variable domain, remainder taken from reference TRBV2 and TRBJ2-3, is EPEVTQTPSHQVTQMGQEVILRCVPISNHLYFYWYRQILGQKVEFLVSFYNNEISEKSEIFDDQFSVERPDGSNFTLKIRSTKLEDSAMYFCASCGQTMDTQYFGPGTRLTVL.

To note about this clone: It is likely a read error: a sequence one base away is far more abundant. At the DNA level, this CDR3 is encoded by other sequences in the same sample as well. The rearrangement links TRBV29-1 to TRBJ1-1, with 7 nucleotides matching TRBD1. The germline V gene encodes CDR1 SQVTM and CDR2 ANQGSEA. There are 12 residues in the CDR3. For the CDR3, the DNA is TGCAGCGGGGGACAGCAGAACACTGAAGCCTTCTTT. Its protein is CSGGQQNTEAFF.

The chain employs TRBV27 and TRBJ2-1; TRBD2 matches at 12 bases. The CDR3 is 15 amino acids. Germline V gene data show CDR1 as MNHEY and CDR2 as SMNVEV (reference sequence). V shed 2 bases and J 8 bases; nucleotides not matched to a gene: 4. The CDR3 sequence is CASSLLTSGSYEQFF. In nucleotides, the CDR3 is TGTGCCAGCAGTTTACTGACTAGCGGGAGTTATGAGCAGTTCTTC.

This rearrangement joins TRBV28 to TRBJ2-1; 8 bases match TRBD2. V dropped 5 bases and J dropped 8; count of bases not matched to a gene: 14. Germline-derived CDR1 and CDR2 are MDHEN and SYDVKM. The CDR3 covers 16 residues. This CDR3 is CASSPHRSGSSHEQFF. CDR3 coding DNA: TGTGCCAGCAGTCCGCATCGAAGCGGGAGTTCCCATGAGCAGTTCTTC.